This TCR beta chain was found in a study of early T cells in non-severe SARS-CoV-2 infection. The V gene's germline CDR1 is GTSNPN and CDR2 SVGIG (reference sequence). CDR3 length equals 12 residues. V shed 2 bases and J shed 13 bases, with 15 bases lying between them. The study, taken as a whole, reports: A preference for anti-spike CD8 responses marked VDJdb matching, which missed private and CD4 specificities.

This clonotype came up many times. Its antigen is still unknown. TCRdb reanalysed the 5' RACE reads using MiXCR and keeps one entry per CDR3 protein. The data contain 50,000 to 70,000 distinct CDR3 sequences, more than 8.5% of them singletons. The chain couples TRBV30 to TRBJ2-4; D is uncertain. The clonotype originates from an adult who was a healthcare worker with PCR-confirmed SARS-CoV-2 infection or an uninfected control (not recorded which). Material: whole blood. CDR3 DNA: TGTGCCTGGAGTCCGACACTGATCGGGCAGTACTTC. Translation gives CAWSPTLIGQYF.